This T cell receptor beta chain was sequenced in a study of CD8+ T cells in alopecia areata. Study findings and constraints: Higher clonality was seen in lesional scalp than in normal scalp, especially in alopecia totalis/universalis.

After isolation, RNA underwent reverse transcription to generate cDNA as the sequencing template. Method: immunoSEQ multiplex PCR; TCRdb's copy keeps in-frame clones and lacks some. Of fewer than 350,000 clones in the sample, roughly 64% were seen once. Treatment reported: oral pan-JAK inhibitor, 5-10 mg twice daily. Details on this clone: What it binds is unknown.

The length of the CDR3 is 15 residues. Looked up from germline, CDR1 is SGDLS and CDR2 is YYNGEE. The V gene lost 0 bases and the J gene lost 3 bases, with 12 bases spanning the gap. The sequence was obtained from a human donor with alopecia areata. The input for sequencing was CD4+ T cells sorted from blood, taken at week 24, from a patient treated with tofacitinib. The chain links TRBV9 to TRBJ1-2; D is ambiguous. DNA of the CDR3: TGTGCCAGCAGCGTAGGATACGGGGTGCACTATGGCTACACCTTC. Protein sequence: CASSVGYGVHYGYTF.